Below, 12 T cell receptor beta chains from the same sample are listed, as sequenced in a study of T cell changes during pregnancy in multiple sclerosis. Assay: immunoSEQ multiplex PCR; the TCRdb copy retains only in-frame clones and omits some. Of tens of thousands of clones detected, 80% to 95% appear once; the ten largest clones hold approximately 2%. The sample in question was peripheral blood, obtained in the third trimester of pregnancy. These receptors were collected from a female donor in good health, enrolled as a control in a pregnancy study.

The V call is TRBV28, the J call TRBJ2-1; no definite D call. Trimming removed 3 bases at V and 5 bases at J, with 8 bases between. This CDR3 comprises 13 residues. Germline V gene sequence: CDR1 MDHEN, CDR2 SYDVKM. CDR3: CASSFARNNEQFF. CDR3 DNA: TGTGCCAGCAGTTTTGCCAGGAACAATGAGCAGTTCTTC.

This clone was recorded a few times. CDR3 DNA sequence: TGTGCCAGCACCCTACCGGTGAACACTGAAGCTTTCTTT. Its translation is CASTLPVNTEAFF. V usage is TRBV28 and J usage is TRBJ1-1; unclear D gene. CDR1 is MDHEN, CDR2 SYDVKM, per germline. The CDR3 loop spans 13 amino acids. The V end lost 7 bases, the J end lost 0 bases, and 9 bases lay between the germline ends.

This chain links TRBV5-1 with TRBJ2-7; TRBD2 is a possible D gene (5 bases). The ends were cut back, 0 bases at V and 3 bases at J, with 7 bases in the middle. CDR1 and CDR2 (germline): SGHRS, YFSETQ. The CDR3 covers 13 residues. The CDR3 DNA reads TGCGCCAGCAGCTTGGAGAGGGACTACGAGCAGTACTTC. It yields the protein CASSLERDYEQYF.

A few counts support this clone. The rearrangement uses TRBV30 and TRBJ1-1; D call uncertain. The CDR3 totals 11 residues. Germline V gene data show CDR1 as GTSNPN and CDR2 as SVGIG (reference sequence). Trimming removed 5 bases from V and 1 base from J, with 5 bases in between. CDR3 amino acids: CAWEGNTEAFF. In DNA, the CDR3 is TGTGCCTGGGAGGGGAACACTGAAGCTTTCTTT.

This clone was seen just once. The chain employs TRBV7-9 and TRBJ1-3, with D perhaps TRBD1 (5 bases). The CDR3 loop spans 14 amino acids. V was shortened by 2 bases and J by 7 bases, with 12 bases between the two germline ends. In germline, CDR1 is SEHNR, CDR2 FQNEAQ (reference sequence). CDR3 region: CASSLPARANTIYF. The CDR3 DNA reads TGTGCCAGCAGCTTACCGGCCAGGGCGAACACCATATATTTT.

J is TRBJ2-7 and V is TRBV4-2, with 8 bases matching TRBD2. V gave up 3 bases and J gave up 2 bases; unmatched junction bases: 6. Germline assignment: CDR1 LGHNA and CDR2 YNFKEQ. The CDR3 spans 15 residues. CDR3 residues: CASSQSSGAPYEQYF. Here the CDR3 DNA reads TGTGCCAGCAGCCAGAGTAGCGGGGCCCCCTACGAGCAGTACTTC.

In DNA, the CDR3 is TGTGCCAGTAGTAGAATGAGTTCCCCAAATGAAAAACTGTTTTTT. Its translation is CASSRMSSPNEKLFF. The chain combines TRBV19 with TRBJ1-4; the D is unclear. CDR1 and CDR2 (germline): LNHDA, SQIVND (reference sequence). There are 15 residues in the CDR3. V lost 4 bases and J lost 5, with 14 bases in between.

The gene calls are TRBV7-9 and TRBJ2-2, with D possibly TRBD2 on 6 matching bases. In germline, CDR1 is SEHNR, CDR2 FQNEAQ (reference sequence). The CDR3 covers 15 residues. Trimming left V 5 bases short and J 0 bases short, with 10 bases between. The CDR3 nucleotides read TGTGCCAGCAGCCCCGGGAGAACGAACACCGGGGAGCTGTTTTTT. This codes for CASSPGRTNTGELFF.

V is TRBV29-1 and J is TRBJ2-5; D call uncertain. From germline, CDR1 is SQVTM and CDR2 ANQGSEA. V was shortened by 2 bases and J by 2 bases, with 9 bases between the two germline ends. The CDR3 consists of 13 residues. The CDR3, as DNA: TGCAGCGTTGAAACCTCGACTCAAGAGACCCAGTACTTC. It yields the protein CSVETSTQETQYF.

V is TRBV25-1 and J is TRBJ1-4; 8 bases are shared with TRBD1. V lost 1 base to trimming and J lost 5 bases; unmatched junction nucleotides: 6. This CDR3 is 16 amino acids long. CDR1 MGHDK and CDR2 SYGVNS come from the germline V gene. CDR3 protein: CASSELTGAPNEKLFF. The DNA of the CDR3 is TGTGCCAGCAGTGAATTGACAGGGGCCCCCAATGAAAAACTGTTTTTT.

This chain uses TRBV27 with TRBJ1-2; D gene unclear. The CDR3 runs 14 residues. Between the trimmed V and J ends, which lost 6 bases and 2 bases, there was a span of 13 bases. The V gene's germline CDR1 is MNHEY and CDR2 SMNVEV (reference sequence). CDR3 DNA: TGTGCCAGCAGAGATTTGGCGGCAAACTATGGCTACACCTTC. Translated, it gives CASRDLAANYGYTF.

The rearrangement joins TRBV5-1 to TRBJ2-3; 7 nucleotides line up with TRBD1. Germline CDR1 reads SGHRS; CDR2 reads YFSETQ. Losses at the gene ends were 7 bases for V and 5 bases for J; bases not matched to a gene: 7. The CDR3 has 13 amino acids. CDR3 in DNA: TGCGCCAGCGACACAGGGGAGAAAGATACGCAGTATTTT. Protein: CASDTGEKDTQYF.